The 12 T cell receptor beta chains below were found in one sample sequenced in a study of shared clonotypes between healthy human individuals. Sequencing was performed with immunoSEQ multiplex PCR; in TCRdb, only in-frame clones are kept and a portion is missing. The sample shows roughly 2 million clones, roughly 96% of them seen only once. The source material was naive CD4+ T cells sorted from blood. Subset denoted: CD45RA+ positively selected. These receptors were taken from a man between 18 and 29 years old in good health.

The rearrangement uses TRBV6-5 and TRBJ1-1; TRBD1 might be the D (5 bases). Germline CDR1 is MNHEY and CDR2 is SVGAGI. The CDR3 is 15 amino acids. V was clipped by 4 bases and J by 6 bases, with 18 bases between them. CDR3 DNA sequence: TGTGCCAGCAGTTCCGGGGCGCAGGGTCGCGCTGAAGCTTTCTTT. It is translated as CASSSGAQGRAEAFF.

A note on this clone: A read error is likely, as this CDR3 ends without the conserved phenylalanine or tryptophan. No DNA is shown, since the ends of the CDR3 on it are uncertain; the CDR3 is the one TCRdb lists. The chain uses TRBV28 and TRBJ2-4; TRBD1 reflects the table's D call only, with no check against the DNA. A total of 13 residues make up the CDR3, ends included. Per the germline V gene, CDR1 is MDHEN and CDR2 is SYDVKM. CDR3 sequence reads: CASSPAPSGQEFL.

V is TRBV28 and J is TRBJ2-7; no firm D call. V was cut by 7 bases and J by 1 base, with 11 bases left in between. Germline lookup yields CDR1 MDHEN and CDR2 SYDVKM. CDR3 length: 13 residues. The CDR3 is CASKGRLSYEQYF. CDR3 sequence (DNA): TGTGCCAGCAAAGGACGGTTATCCTACGAGCAGTACTTC.

On this clone: The germline gene is not matched at one end of the junction; a read error may be the cause. The J gene is TRBJ1-4, the V gene TRBV11-2; D is ambiguous. The CDR3 consists of 13 residues. Germline CDR1 SGHAT, CDR2 FQNNGV. The CDR3 spells CASSQGRGEKLFF. CDR3 nucleotides: TGCGCCAGCAGCCAAGGTCGGGGAGAAAAACTGTTTTTT.

This chain joins TRBV5-1 and TRBJ2-3, with D maybe TRBD2 (5 bases). V gave up 5 bases and J gave up 6 bases, with 13 bases separating them. CDR3 length equals 13 residues. In germline, CDR1 is SGHRS, CDR2 YFSETQ. CDR3 protein: CASSQASSDTQYF. CDR3 sequence (DNA): TGCGCCAGCAGTCAAGCTAGCTCGGATACGCAGTATTTT. The whole variable domain, filled in from reference TRBV5-1 and TRBJ2-3, reads KAGVTQTPRYLIKTRGQQVTLSCSPISGHRSVSWYQQTPGQGLQFLFEYFSETQRNKGNFPGRFSGRQFSNSRSEMNVSTLELGDSALYLCASSQASSDTQYFGPGTRLTVL.

Here the CDR3 reads CASRGVTGELFF. The CDR3 DNA follows: TGTGCCAGCAGGGGCGTCACCGGGGAGCTGTTTTTT. This sequence joins TRBV6-5 and TRBJ2-2; D is uncertain. Germline CDR1 MNHEY, CDR2 SVGAGI. The length of the CDR3 is 12 residues. V was pared by 6 bases and J by 4 bases, with 6 bases between.

The gene calls are TRBV4-3 and TRBJ2-1; TRBD1 is a possible D gene (5 bases). V gave up 0 bases and J gave up 5 bases, with 8 bases separating them. The germline V gene has CDR1 LGHNA and CDR2 YSLEER. There are 14 residues in the CDR3. CDR3 sequence reads: CASSQDLGDNEQFF. CDR3 DNA: TGCGCCAGCAGCCAAGATCTAGGGGACAATGAGCAGTTCTTC.

This clone was seen just once. Within the sample, other DNA sequences also encode this same CDR3. The genes are TRBV6-1 and TRBJ2-5, with D possibly called TRBD1 or TRBD2 (5 bases each). CDR1 MNHNS and CDR2 SASEGT come from the germline V gene. Trimming shortened V by 2 bases and J by 5 bases, and 12 bases separated the two germline ends. The CDR3 contains 14 residues. CDR3 region: CASSEQGGGETQYF. CDR3 nucleotides: TGTGCCAGCAGTGAACAGGGCGGAGGCGAGACCCAGTACTTC.

The chain uses TRBV18 and TRBJ2-3, with 12 bases matching TRBD2. Germline CDR1 reads KGHSH; CDR2 reads LQKENI. The CDR3 is 15 amino acids. V shed 5 bases and J 6 bases; nucleotides not matched to a gene: 6. DNA of the CDR3: TGTGCCAGCTCAGCGACTAGCGGGAGTGGGGATACGCAGTATTTT. The encoded protein is CASSATSGSGDTQYF.

The chain joins TRBV4-3 to TRBJ1-2; weak D call: TRBD1 (6 bases). Germline V gives CDR1 LGHNA, CDR2 YSLEER. V lost 1 base and J lost 3, with 15 bases in between. This CDR3 comprises 16 residues. The CDR3 protein is CASSQGGGPAYYGYTF. The CDR3 DNA reads TGCGCCAGCAGCCAAGGCGGGGGGCCCGCTTACTATGGCTACACCTTC.

The chain is built from TRBV21-1 and TRBJ2-5. TRBV21-1 is a pseudogene. CDR3 length: 16 residues. The CDR3 reads CASSKDPETKGETQYF. In DNA form, the CDR3 reads TGTGCCAGCAGCAAAGATCCGGAGACGAAGGGAGAGACCCAGTACTTC.

The chain is built from TRBV2 and TRBJ2-2; 10 nucleotides agree with TRBD1. The germline V gene has CDR1 SNHLY and CDR2 FYNNEI. The CDR3 length is 14 residues. J gave up 6 bases and V 10 bases, and 8 bases lay outside the gene matches. CDR3 protein: CATQGTGVAGELFF. For the CDR3, the DNA is TGTGCCACCCAGGGGACAGGGGTAGCCGGGGAGCTGTTTTTT.